The rows below give T cell receptor beta chains drawn from one sample of a study of Ad26.COV2.S vaccination and SARS-CoV-2 variants. Repertoires were generated with immunoSEQ multiplex PCR, while TCRdb's copy carries only in-frame clones and drops some. The sample carries about 330,000 clones, about nine tenths recorded once. This sample comprised peripheral blood, obtained in a trial of Ad26.COV2.S vaccine versus placebo. The receptors originated from a person between 18 and 65 years old who received the Ad26.COV2.S COVID-19 vaccine or a placebo. Each CDR3 is given with its conserved first and last residue. Each record gives: V gene, clone size, J gene, D gene, CDR3 protein, CDR3 DNA. D genes are given only for firm matches. The size field is filled for only some rows; it gives once, few, many or a size class.

v_gene: TRBV6-6
abundance: once
j_gene: TRBJ1-6
d_gene: -
CDR3aa: CASRVESPLHF
CDR3nt: TGTGCTTCCCGGGTTGAGTCACCCCTCCACTTT

v_gene: TRBV7-2
abundance: -
j_gene: TRBJ2-3
d_gene: TRBD1
CDR3aa: CASSLQGARGTDTQYF
CDR3nt: TGTGCCAGCAGTCTACAGGGGGCGAGGGGCACAGATACGCAGTATTTT

v_gene: TRBV10-3
abundance: -
j_gene: TRBJ2-7
d_gene: -
CDR3aa: CAISESNGGYYEQYF
CDR3nt: TGTGCCATCAGTGAGTCGAATGGAGGATACTACGAGCAGTACTTC

v_gene: TRBV4-1
abundance: -
j_gene: TRBJ2-1
d_gene: TRBD2
CDR3aa: CASSQLAGENNEQFF
CDR3nt: TGCGCCAGCAGCCAGCTAGCGGGAGAGAACAATGAGCAGTTCTTC

v_gene: TRBV11-2
abundance: -
j_gene: TRBJ2-3
d_gene: -
CDR3aa: CASSPLVSTDTQYF
CDR3nt: TGTGCCAGCTCCCCTCTAGTCAGCACAGATACGCAGTATTTT

v_gene: TRBV19
abundance: -
j_gene: TRBJ1-5
d_gene: -
CDR3aa: CASSIAQGAQPQHF
CDR3nt: TGTGCCAGTAGTATCGCGCAGGGAGCTCAGCCCCAGCATTTT

v_gene: TRBV5-4
abundance: -
j_gene: TRBJ1-4
d_gene: -
CDR3aa: CASSLGGTEEKLFF
CDR3nt: TGTGCCAGCAGCTTGGGGGGGACGGAAGAAAAACTGTTTTTT

v_gene: TRBV6-5
abundance: once
j_gene: TRBJ2-1
d_gene: TRBD2
CDR3aa: CASSYRRTRNEQFF
CDR3nt: TGTGCCAGCAGTTATCGAAGGACTAGAAATGAGCAGTTCTTC

v_gene: TRBV12-3/TRBV12-4
abundance: -
j_gene: TRBJ2-5
d_gene: -
CDR3aa: CASSPSRETQYF
CDR3nt: TGTGCCAGCAGCCCCTCTAGGGAGACCCAGTACTTC

v_gene: TRBV4-3
abundance: -
j_gene: TRBJ2-7
d_gene: TRBD2
CDR3aa: CASSPYHARLAGGPPYEQYF
CDR3nt: TGCGCCAGCAGCCCGTACCATGCCCGACTAGCGGGGGGACCTCCCTACGAGCAGTACTTC

v_gene: TRBV6-1
abundance: -
j_gene: TRBJ2-1
d_gene: TRBD1
CDR3aa: CASREGGREQFF
CDR3nt: TGTGCCAGCAGGGAAGGGGGCCGAGAGCAGTTCTTC

v_gene: TRBV4-3
abundance: -
j_gene: TRBJ2-3
d_gene: TRBD2
CDR3aa: CASSQEYKRGRTDTQYF
CDR3nt: TGCGCCAGCAGCCAAGAATATAAGCGGGGGAGGACAGATACGCAGTATTTT

v_gene: TRBV9
abundance: -
j_gene: TRBJ2-1
d_gene: -
CDR3aa: CASSSSPLSNGEQFF
CDR3nt: TGTGCCAGCAGCTCCAGTCCCCTATCCAACGGTGAGCAGTTCTTC

v_gene: TRBV6-5
abundance: -
j_gene: TRBJ2-5
d_gene: TRBD2
CDR3aa: CASSTLAGETQYF
CDR3nt: TGTGCCAGCAGTACTCTAGCGGGAGAGACCCAGTACTTC

v_gene: TRBV11-2
abundance: -
j_gene: TRBJ1-2
d_gene: -
CDR3aa: CASSLGRVQGYTF
CDR3nt: TGTGCCAGCAGCTTAGGGAGGGTACAGGGCTACACCTTC

v_gene: TRBV6-5
abundance: -
j_gene: TRBJ1-2
d_gene: -
CDR3aa: CASTNGGAAYGYTF
CDR3nt: TGTGCCAGCACGAATGGGGGTGCGGCCTATGGCTACACCTTC

v_gene: TRBV4-3
abundance: -
j_gene: TRBJ2-2
d_gene: -
CDR3aa: CASSQDRATPNTGELFF
CDR3nt: TGCGCCAGCAGCCAAGACCGGGCCACTCCTAACACCGGGGAGCTGTTTTTT

v_gene: TRBV7-9
abundance: -
j_gene: TRBJ1-1
d_gene: TRBD1
CDR3aa: CASSLGDRANTEAFF
CDR3nt: TGTGCCAGCAGCTTAGGGGACAGGGCGAACACTGAAGCTTTCTTT

v_gene: TRBV4-2
abundance: -
j_gene: TRBJ1-1
d_gene: TRBD1
CDR3aa: CASSPPGGGEAFF
CDR3nt: TGTGCCAGCAGCCCTCCAGGGGGCGGTGAAGCTTTCTTT

v_gene: TRBV11-2
abundance: -
j_gene: TRBJ1-1
d_gene: -
CDR3aa: CASSSRGTLNTEAFF
CDR3nt: TGTGCCAGCAGCTCTCGTGGGACACTGAACACTGAAGCTTTCTTT

v_gene: TRBV19
abundance: -
j_gene: TRBJ2-1
d_gene: TRBD2
CDR3aa: CASSTGTSGSNEQFF
CDR3nt: TGTGCCAGCTCAACCGGGACTAGCGGGAGCAATGAGCAGTTCTTC

v_gene: TRBV12-3/TRBV12-4
abundance: -
j_gene: TRBJ2-1
d_gene: -
CDR3aa: CASSFRGSHEQFF
CDR3nt: TGTGCCAGCAGTTTCAGGGGATCCCATGAGCAGTTCTTC

v_gene: TRBV19
abundance: -
j_gene: TRBJ1-5
d_gene: -
CDR3aa: CASSISANQPQHF
CDR3nt: TGTGCCAGTAGTATAAGTGCGAATCAGCCCCAGCATTTT

v_gene: TRBV7-7
abundance: -
j_gene: TRBJ2-2
d_gene: TRBD2
CDR3aa: CASSSTGTSGVITGELFF
CDR3nt: TGTGCCAGCAGCTCAACCGGGACTAGCGGGGTTATCACCGGGGAGCTGTTTTTT

v_gene: TRBV3-1/TRBV3-2
abundance: -
j_gene: TRBJ1-6
d_gene: -
CDR3aa: CASSLVAGGSPLHF
CDR3nt: TGTGCCAGCAGCCTGGTGGCGGGAGGTTCACCCCTCCACTTT

v_gene: TRBV28
abundance: -
j_gene: TRBJ1-1
d_gene: TRBD1
CDR3aa: CASLGQGDTEAFF
CDR3nt: TGTGCCTCCCTTGGACAGGGTGACACTGAAGCTTTCTTT

v_gene: TRBV19
abundance: -
j_gene: TRBJ1-4
d_gene: -
CDR3aa: CASRGADATNEKLFF
CDR3nt: TGTGCCAGTCGGGGGGCAGATGCAACTAATGAAAAACTGTTTTTT

v_gene: TRBV19
abundance: -
j_gene: TRBJ2-3
d_gene: -
CDR3aa: CASSISGATDTQYF
CDR3nt: TGTGCCAGTAGTATTTCCGGTGCCACAGATACGCAGTATTTT

v_gene: TRBV18
abundance: -
j_gene: TRBJ1-2
d_gene: TRBD1
CDR3aa: CASSTLTGGSYGYTF
CDR3nt: TGTGCCAGCTCAACGCTCACAGGGGGCAGCTATGGCTACACCTTC

v_gene: TRBV19
abundance: -
j_gene: TRBJ1-6
d_gene: -
CDR3aa: CASIDTGRRHNSPLHF
CDR3nt: TGTGCCAGTATCGACACAGGGAGGCGGCATAATTCACCCCTCCACTTT

v_gene: TRBV10-3
abundance: -
j_gene: TRBJ2-5
d_gene: -
CDR3aa: CATDSENQETQYF
CDR3nt: TGTGCCACAGACAGTGAGAACCAAGAGACCCAGTACTTC

v_gene: TRBV7-8
abundance: -
j_gene: TRBJ1-2
d_gene: -
CDR3aa: CASSFALLPAGGYTF
CDR3nt: TGTGCCAGCAGCTTCGCCCTTTTGCCCGCCGGCGGCTACACCTTC

v_gene: TRBV19
abundance: -
j_gene: TRBJ1-2
d_gene: -
CDR3aa: CASSMGLNYGYTF
CDR3nt: TGTGCCAGTAGTATGGGACTTAACTATGGCTACACCTTC

v_gene: TRBV9
abundance: -
j_gene: TRBJ2-2
d_gene: -
CDR3aa: CASSVTFTGELFF
CDR3nt: TGTGCCAGCAGCGTGACCTTCACCGGGGAGCTGTTTTTT

v_gene: TRBV9
abundance: -
j_gene: TRBJ1-2
d_gene: TRBD1
CDR3aa: CASSATGLKGYTF
CDR3nt: TGTGCCAGCAGCGCGACAGGGCTAAAGGGCTACACCTTC

v_gene: TRBV28
abundance: -
j_gene: TRBJ1-5
d_gene: TRBD1
CDR3aa: CASLARQGLGQPQHF
CDR3nt: TGTGCCAGTTTAGCTAGACAGGGTTTAGGTCAGCCCCAGCATTTT

v_gene: TRBV15
abundance: -
j_gene: TRBJ1-1
d_gene: -
CDR3aa: CATSREQLMNTEAFF
CDR3nt: TGTGCCACCAGCAGAGAACAGCTCATGAACACTGAAGCTTTCTTT

v_gene: TRBV10-1
abundance: -
j_gene: TRBJ2-3
d_gene: TRBD2
CDR3aa: CASSESIAGGGTDTQYF
CDR3nt: TGCGCCAGCAGTGAGTCGATAGCGGGGGGCGGCACAGATACGCAGTATTTT

v_gene: TRBV3-1/TRBV3-2
abundance: -
j_gene: TRBJ2-1
d_gene: -
CDR3aa: CASSQRGGGRDNEQFF
CDR3nt: TGTGCCAGCAGCCAAAGAGGGGGGGGTAGGGACAATGAGCAGTTCTTC

v_gene: TRBV7-6
abundance: -
j_gene: TRBJ1-1
d_gene: TRBD1
CDR3aa: CASSSSQGMNTEAFF
CDR3nt: TGTGCCAGCAGCTCATCACAGGGGATGAACACTGAAGCTTTCTTT

v_gene: TRBV29-1
abundance: -
j_gene: TRBJ2-2
d_gene: TRBD2
CDR3aa: CSVGPGGAETGELFF
CDR3nt: TGCAGCGTTGGCCCGGGGGGGGCCGAGACCGGGGAGCTGTTTTTT

v_gene: TRBV29-1
abundance: -
j_gene: TRBJ1-2
d_gene: -
CDR3aa: CSVDRGTDANYGYTF
CDR3nt: TGCAGCGTTGATCGTGGGACGGACGCGAACTATGGCTACACCTTC

v_gene: TRBV7-2
abundance: -
j_gene: TRBJ1-1
d_gene: TRBD1
CDR3aa: CASSVASDRVTEAFF
CDR3nt: TGTGCCAGCAGCGTAGCCTCCGACAGGGTTACTGAAGCTTTCTTT

v_gene: TRBV3-1/TRBV3-2
abundance: -
j_gene: TRBJ2-1
d_gene: -
CDR3aa: CASTKGGSNNEQFF
CDR3nt: TGTGCCAGCACCAAGGGGGGAAGCAACAATGAGCAGTTCTTC

v_gene: TRBV4-1
abundance: -
j_gene: TRBJ2-2
d_gene: -
CDR3aa: CASSPQGNTGELFF
CDR3nt: TGCGCCAGCAGCCCCCAGGGGAACACCGGGGAGCTGTTTTTT

v_gene: TRBV5-4
abundance: -
j_gene: TRBJ1-1
d_gene: TRBD1
CDR3aa: CASSIRQGDTEAFF
CDR3nt: TGTGCCAGCAGCATACGGCAGGGGGACACTGAAGCTTTCTTT

v_gene: TRBV13
abundance: few
j_gene: TRBJ1-1
d_gene: -
CDR3aa: CASSLWRGNTEAFF
CDR3nt: TGTGCCAGCAGCCTTTGGAGGGGGAACACTGAAGCTTTCTTT

v_gene: TRBV7-2
abundance: -
j_gene: TRBJ2-1
d_gene: -
CDR3aa: CASSFRMSSYNEQFF
CDR3nt: TGTGCCAGCAGCTTCAGGATGAGCTCCTACAATGAGCAGTTCTTC

v_gene: TRBV6-6
abundance: once
j_gene: TRBJ2-3
d_gene: -
CDR3aa: CASSYSPLDGNTQYF
CDR3nt: TGTGCCAGCAGTTACTCCCCGCTAGACGGTAATACGCAGTATTTT

v_gene: TRBV4-1
abundance: few
j_gene: TRBJ2-7
d_gene: TRBD1
CDR3aa: CASSQSGGGTGGREQYF
CDR3nt: TGCGCCAGCAGCCAATCCGGAGGCGGGACAGGGGGCAGAGAGCAGTACTTC

v_gene: TRBV10-3
abundance: -
j_gene: TRBJ1-2
d_gene: -
CDR3aa: CAINENPGDYGYTF
CDR3nt: TGTGCCATCAATGAAAATCCAGGGGACTATGGCTACACCTTC

v_gene: TRBV27
abundance: -
j_gene: TRBJ1-2
d_gene: -
CDR3aa: CASSLSGGAGYGYTF
CDR3nt: TGTGCCAGCAGTTTATCGGGGGGGGCAGGCTATGGCTACACCTTC

v_gene: TRBV7-8
abundance: -
j_gene: TRBJ2-5
d_gene: -
CDR3aa: CASRTPGPTGETQYF
CDR3nt: TGTGCCAGCAGAACTCCGGGCCCCACAGGAGAGACCCAGTACTTC

v_gene: TRBV4-1
abundance: -
j_gene: TRBJ2-1
d_gene: TRBD2
CDR3aa: CASSQEGLADNEQFF
CDR3nt: TGCGCCAGCAGCCAAGAAGGACTAGCGGACAATGAGCAGTTCTTC